The 7 T cell receptor beta chains in this list originate from one sample, sequenced in a study of response to subunit inactivated influenza vaccine. In TCRdb, the RT-PCR reads were re-called with MiXCR into one record per CDR3 protein. Of around 710,000 distinct CDR3 sequences listed, about 15% were seen once; the top ten hold approximately 6.5%. Sequenced here: PBMCs from blood, sampled 14 days before vaccination. The source of these receptors is a man between 50 and 59 years old who received an inactivated influenza vaccine.

The rearrangement links TRBV9 to TRBJ1-4; TRBD1 matches 9 bases. The ends lost 3 bases at V and 10 bases at J; junction bases unmatched: 7. The CDR3 sequence is 14 residues long. Germline lookup yields CDR1 SGDLS and CDR2 YYNGEE. CDR3 nucleotides: TGTGCCAGCAGCGGTACAGGGGGCGCAGGAAAACTGTTTTTT. Protein: CASSGTGGAGKLFF.

This clonotype was seen only a few times. The chain couples TRBV7-9 to TRBJ1-1; perhaps TRBD1 as D (6 bases). This CDR3 is 16 amino acids long. Germline V gene sequence: CDR1 SEHNR, CDR2 FQNEAQ (reference sequence). The V end lost 5 bases, the J end lost 2 bases, and 18 bases lay between the germline ends. CDR3 amino acids: CASSLSLDRFNTEAFF. CDR3 DNA: TGTGCCAGCAGCCTGAGTCTCGACAGGTTCAACACTGAAGCTTTCTTT.

This chain uses TRBV12-3 or TRBV12-4 with TRBJ2-3, with D possibly matching TRBD1 (5 bases). The CDR3 loop spans 13 amino acids. V was clipped by 7 bases and J by 2 bases, with 10 bases between them. The CDR3 protein is CASNGQTTDTQYF. The CDR3 DNA reads as TGTGCCAGCAATGGACAAACCACAGATACGCAGTATTTT.

At least ten counts were recorded for this clonotype. The chain couples TRBV6-2 or TRBV6-3 to TRBJ2-5, with TRBD2 as a possible D gene (5 bases). The CDR3 has 13 residues. Per the germline V gene, CDR1 is MNHEY and CDR2 is SVGEGT. V lost 5 bases and J 5 bases, leaving 12 bases between the germline ends. CDR3 in DNA: TGTGCCAGCAGTAGAACTAGTGGCGAGACCCAGTACTTC. Translating it yields CASSRTSGETQYF.

The gene calls are TRBV5-1 and TRBJ2-2; D possibly matches TRBD1 or TRBD2 (5 bases each). Trimming cost V 4 bases and J 5 bases, with 15 bases left between them. The CDR3 has 15 residues. Germline CDR1 SGHRS, CDR2 YFSETQ. The CDR3 DNA reads TGCGCCAGCAGCGGAACTAGGGGCCGGACCGGGGAGCTGTTTTTT. Translating gives CASSGTRGRTGELFF.

The chain carries TRBV7-9 and TRBJ2-7, with 9 positions matching TRBD2. From germline, CDR1 is SEHNR and CDR2 FQNEAQ (reference sequence). CDR3 length: 16 residues. Trimming removed 2 bases from V and 2 bases from J; junction bases left unmatched: 7. CDR3 region: CASSLQREEWTYEQYF. The CDR3 region has the DNA TGTGCCAGCAGCTTACAGCGGGAGGAATGGACCTACGAGCAGTACTTC. Full variable domain (remainder filled in from reference TRBV7-9 and TRBJ2-7): DTGVSQNPRHKITKRGQNVTFRCDPISEHNRLYWYRQTLGQGPEFLTYFQNEAQLEKSRLLSDRFSAERPKGSFSTLEIQRTEQGDSAMYLCASSLQREEWTYEQYFGPGTRLTVT.

The rearrangement links TRBV5-6 to TRBJ2-5, with 8 nucleotides matching TRBD2. The V gene end was trimmed by 0 bases and the J gene end by 4 bases; junction bases not matched to a gene: 5. Germline lookup yields CDR1 SGHDT and CDR2 YYEEEE. This CDR3 has 15 amino acids. In nucleotides, the CDR3 is TGTGCCAGCAGCTTGGTTGCGGGAGGTCCAGAGACCCAGTACTTC. Translating it yields CASSLVAGGPETQYF.